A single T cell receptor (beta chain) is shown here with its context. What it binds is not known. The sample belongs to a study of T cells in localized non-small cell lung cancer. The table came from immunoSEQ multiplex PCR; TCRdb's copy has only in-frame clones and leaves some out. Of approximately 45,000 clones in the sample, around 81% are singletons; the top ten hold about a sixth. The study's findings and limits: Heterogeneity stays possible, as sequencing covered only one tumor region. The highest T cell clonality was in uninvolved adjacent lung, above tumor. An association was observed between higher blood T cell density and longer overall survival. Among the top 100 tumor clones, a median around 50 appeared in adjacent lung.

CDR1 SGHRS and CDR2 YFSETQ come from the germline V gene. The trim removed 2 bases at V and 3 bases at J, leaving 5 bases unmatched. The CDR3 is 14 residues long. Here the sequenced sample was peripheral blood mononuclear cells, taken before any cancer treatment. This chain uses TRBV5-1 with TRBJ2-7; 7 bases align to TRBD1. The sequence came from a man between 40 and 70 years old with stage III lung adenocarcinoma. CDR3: CASSFGTDNYEQYF. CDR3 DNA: TGCGCCAGCAGCTTCGGGACAGATAACTACGAGCAGTACTTC.